This TCR beta chain is from a study of T cell responses to AZD1222 COVID-19 vaccine. Comment on this clone: Its antigen is unidentified.

Trimming pared 3 bases from V and 8 bases from J, leaving 11 bases between. The CDR3 covers 13 residues. CDR1 MNHNS and CDR2 SASEGT come from the germline V gene. Libraries were prepared by immunoSEQ multiplex PCR; TCRdb keeps only in-frame clonotypes and omits some of them. The sample records roughly 86,000 clones, about 85% being singletons. Study outcomes and limitations: The peak T cell response came first, and repertoires were sampled only after it. Elevations in Spike-specific TCR breadth and depth followed administration of two AZD1222 doses. In the spike-specific TCR repertoire, nearly half reportedly target unmutated variant regions.

This sample comprised peripheral blood, obtained 28 days after the second AZD1222 dose. The sequence was obtained from an adult who received the AZD1222 COVID-19 vaccine. This chain links TRBV6-1 with TRBJ1-3, with D unresolved. The CDR3 DNA sequence: TGTGCCAGCAGTGACCCGGGTCGGGACACCATATATTTT. Translation gives CASSDPGRDTIYF.